This TCR beta chain comes out of a study of quantifying T cell responses using KT2 cells. About the study: RNA was reverse transcribed with TCR alpha and beta constant-region primers.

The CDR3 covers 14 residues. Germline V CDR1 and CDR2: DFQATT, SNEGSKA (reference sequence). Trimming shortened V by 5 bases and J by 5 bases, and 18 bases separated the two germline ends. An oligo carrying a UMI was ligated to the cDNA 3' end. An equimolar mix of RC1.1 and RC1.2 primed the beta chain across TRBC1 and TRBC2. TCRdb re-called the UMI-ligation and nested PCR reads with MiXCR, one entry per CDR3 protein. The sample consists of about 33,000 distinct CDR3 sequences, 10% of them appearing once. This clonotype was seen at least ten times. Different KT2-to-PBMC ratios were created with a constant PBMC count.

The TCR sequence derives from a human donor. The genes are TRBV20-1 and TRBJ1-1; D call uncertain. The sample consisted of PBMCs spiked with cells of the T cell clone KT2. The CDR3 DNA is TGCAGTGCTCCTATTTCGGAGTTGAGTACTGAAGCTTTCTTT. Translated: CSAPISELSTEAFF.